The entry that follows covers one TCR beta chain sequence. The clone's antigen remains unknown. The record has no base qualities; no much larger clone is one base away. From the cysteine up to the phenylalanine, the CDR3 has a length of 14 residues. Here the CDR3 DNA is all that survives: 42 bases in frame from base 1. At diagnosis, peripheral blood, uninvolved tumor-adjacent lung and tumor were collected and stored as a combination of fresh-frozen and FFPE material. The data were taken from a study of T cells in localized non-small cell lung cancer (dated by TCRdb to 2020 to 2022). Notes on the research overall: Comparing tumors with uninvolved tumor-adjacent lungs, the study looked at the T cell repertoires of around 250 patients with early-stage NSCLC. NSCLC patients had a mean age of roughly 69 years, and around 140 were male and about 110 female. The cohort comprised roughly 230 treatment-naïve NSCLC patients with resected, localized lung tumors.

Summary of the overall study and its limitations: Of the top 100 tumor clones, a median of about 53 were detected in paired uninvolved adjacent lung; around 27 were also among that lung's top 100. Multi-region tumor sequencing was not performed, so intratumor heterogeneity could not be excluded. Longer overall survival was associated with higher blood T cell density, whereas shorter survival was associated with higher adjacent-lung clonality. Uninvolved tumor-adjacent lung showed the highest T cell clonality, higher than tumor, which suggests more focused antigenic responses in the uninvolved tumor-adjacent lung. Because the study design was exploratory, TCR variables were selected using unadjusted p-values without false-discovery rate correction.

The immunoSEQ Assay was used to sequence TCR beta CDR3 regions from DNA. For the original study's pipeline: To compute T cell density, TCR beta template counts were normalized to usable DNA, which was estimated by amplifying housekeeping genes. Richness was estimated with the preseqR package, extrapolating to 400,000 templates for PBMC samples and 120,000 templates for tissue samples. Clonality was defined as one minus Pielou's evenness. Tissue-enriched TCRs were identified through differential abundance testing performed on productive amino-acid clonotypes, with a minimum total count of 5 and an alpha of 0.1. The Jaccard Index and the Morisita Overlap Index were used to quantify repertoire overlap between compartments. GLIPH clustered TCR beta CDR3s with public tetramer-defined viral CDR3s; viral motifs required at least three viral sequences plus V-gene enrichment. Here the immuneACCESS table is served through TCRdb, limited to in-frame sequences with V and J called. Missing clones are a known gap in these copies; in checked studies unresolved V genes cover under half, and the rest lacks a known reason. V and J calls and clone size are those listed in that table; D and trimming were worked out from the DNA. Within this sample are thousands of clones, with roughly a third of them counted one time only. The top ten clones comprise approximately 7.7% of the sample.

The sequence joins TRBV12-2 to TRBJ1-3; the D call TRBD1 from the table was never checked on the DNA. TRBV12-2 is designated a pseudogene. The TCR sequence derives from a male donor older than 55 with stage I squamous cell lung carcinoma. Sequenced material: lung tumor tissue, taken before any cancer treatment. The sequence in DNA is TGTGCTAGCTCCCTGACAGGGGTCTCGGACACCATATATTTT. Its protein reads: CASSLTGVSDTIYF.